One and the same sample provided the 17 T cell receptor beta chains below, sequenced in a study of blood T cell repertoires in COVID-19. Here immunoSEQ multiplex PCR was the method, and the copy in TCRdb shows in-frame clones only, minus some. The sample consists of about 310,000 clones, around 89% of them appearing once. Sequencing input: PBMCs or T cells enriched from blood (not recorded which). These receptors all come from a woman aged 18-35 years with acute COVID-19.

The chain carries TRBV29-1 and TRBJ2-6, with 7 bases identical to TRBD1. CDR3 size: 14 residues. Germline CDR1 reads SQVTM; CDR2 reads ANQGSEA. The V and J ends lost 7 bases and 3 bases, in that order; junction bases with no gene match: 6. The CDR3 coding sequence is TGCAGCGCCCAAGACAGGGATGGGGCCAACGTCCTGACTTTC. Encoded protein: CSAQDRDGANVLTF.

The chain has TRBV3-1 (or the pseudogene TRBV3-2) and TRBJ2-2; D might be TRBD2 (6 bases). The V gene's germline CDR1 is LGHDT and CDR2 YNNKEL (reference sequence). The CDR3 is made up of 15 amino acids. V lost 3 bases and J lost 1, with 9 bases in between. The CDR3 sequence: CASSQWTMNTGELFF. DNA for the CDR3: TGTGCCAGCAGCCAGTGGACTATGAACACCGGGGAGCTGTTTTTT.

This sequence joins TRBV18 and TRBJ1-2; 7 positions match TRBD1. Germline V lookup: CDR1 KGHSH, CDR2 LQKENI. The CDR3 spans 15 residues. V shed 4 bases, J shed 7 bases, and the junction held 12 bases outside the gene matches. This CDR3 reads CASSLSETGMAGYTF. In nucleotides, the CDR3 is TGTGCCAGCTCACTAAGTGAGACAGGGATGGCTGGCTACACCTTC.

This sequence joins TRBV5-1 and TRBJ1-2; D is uncertain. The germline V and J ends were trimmed by 4 bases and 8 bases, with 12 bases remaining between them. The CDR3 length is 12 residues. Per the germline V gene, CDR1 is SGHRS and CDR2 is YFSETQ. CDR3 protein: CASSEWTGGYTF. The CDR3 bases are TGCGCCAGCAGCGAATGGACGGGAGGCTACACCTTC.

This clone was observed once. The V and J genes are TRBV5-1 and TRBJ2-2; TRBD2 aligns across 9 bases. CDR1 is SGHRS, CDR2 YFSETQ, per germline. The CDR3 runs 15 residues. With 0 bases clipped from V and 6 bases from J, the junction kept 3 bases outside the gene matches. Here the CDR3 DNA reads TGCGCCAGCAGCTTGGCAGCGGGAGGAGCCGGGGAGCTGTTTTTT. Its protein product is CASSLAAGGAGELFF. Full variable domain (outside the CDR3, taken from reference TRBV5-1 and TRBJ2-2): KAGVTQTPRYLIKTRGQQVTLSCSPISGHRSVSWYQQTPGQGLQFLFEYFSETQRNKGNFPGRFSGRQFSNSRSEMNVSTLELGDSALYLCASSLAAGGAGELFFGEGSRLTVL.

The rearrangement uses TRBV9 and TRBJ1-2; no clear D gene. Germline lookup yields CDR1 SGDLS and CDR2 YYNGEE. The CDR3 has 13 residues. Trimming removed 4 bases at V and 8 bases at J, with 15 bases between. In DNA form, the CDR3 reads TGTGCCAGCAGCCTTTCCAATTTCGGGGGCTACACCTTC. Amino acid sequence: CASSLSNFGGYTF.

V usage is TRBV6-4 and J usage is TRBJ2-7, with 9 positions matching TRBD1. Germline lookup yields CDR1 MRHNA and CDR2 SNTAGT. This CDR3 region has 14 residues. Unmatched junction bases numbered 4, after V lost 4 bases and J lost 3 bases. CDR3 coding DNA: TGTGCCAGCAGTGCCGGGACAGGGAGCTACGAGCAGTACTTC. It is translated as CASSAGTGSYEQYF.

The V and J genes are TRBV3-1 (or the pseudogene TRBV3-2) and TRBJ2-1; tentatively, D is TRBD2 (5 bases). The CDR3 length is 16 residues. Looked up from germline, CDR1 is LGHDT and CDR2 is YNNKEL (reference sequence). Between the trimmed V and J ends, which lost 1 base and 2 bases, there was a span of 12 bases. CDR3: CASSQGPGNPYNEQFF. The CDR3 nucleotides read TGTGCCAGCAGCCAAGGCCCCGGGAACCCCTACAATGAGCAGTTCTTC.

This rearrangement joins TRBV6-5 to TRBJ2-7; 7 bases map to TRBD2. After removal of 6 bases from V and 0 bases from J, the junction contained 8 bases not matched to a gene. Per germline, CDR1 MNHEY and CDR2 SVGAGI. The CDR3 is 15 amino acids. Written as DNA, the CDR3 is TGTGCCAGCAGCCGCCTAGCGGAGGTCTCCTACGAGCAGTACTTC. This codes for CASSRLAEVSYEQYF.

J is TRBJ2-5 and V is TRBV7-6, with 7 nucleotides matching TRBD2. Germline V gene sequence: CDR1 SGHVS, CDR2 FNYEAQ. The CDR3 runs 14 residues. Trimming took 1 base from V and 5 from J; bases not matched to a gene: 4. The CDR3 here is CASSLVSGRETQYF. The CDR3, as DNA: TGTGCCAGCAGCTTAGTTTCCGGGAGGGAGACCCAGTACTTC. The entire variable domain, with the rest obtained from reference TRBV7-6 and TRBJ2-5, is as follows: GAGVSQSPRYKVTKRGQDVALRCDPISGHVSLYWYRQALGQGPEFLTYFNYEAQQDKSGLPNDRFSAERPEGSISTLTIQRTEQRDSAMYRCASSLVSGRETQYFGPGTRLLVL.

This clone came up a few times. The chain has TRBV28 and TRBJ1-5; D is undetermined. Per germline, CDR1 MDHEN and CDR2 SYDVKM. The CDR3 is 15 amino acids. The V end was cut by 1 base, the J end by 5 bases, with 12 bases between. CDR3 in DNA: TGTGCCAGCAGTTTATACCCGCGGCGGGATCAGCCCCAGCATTTT. Translated: CASSLYPRRDQPQHF.

This chain connects TRBV19 to TRBJ1-2, with 7 bases that match TRBD1. The length of the CDR3 is 17 residues. V shed 3 bases and J 0 bases; nucleotides not matched to a gene: 10. Germline V CDR1 and CDR2: LNHDA, SQIVND (reference sequence). CDR3 sequence: CASSIRGTENTNYGYTF. In DNA form, the CDR3 reads TGTGCCAGTAGTATTCGAGGGACAGAGAATACTAACTATGGCTACACCTTC.

This chain connects TRBV6-5 to TRBJ2-7; 8 bases match TRBD1. CDR3 length: 14 amino acids. Germline CDR1 MNHEY, CDR2 SVGAGI. The J segment lost 5 bases and the V segment lost 3 bases, leaving 6 bases of the junction unmatched. CDR3 in DNA: TGTGCCAGCAGTTATACATCCAGGGGGCACGAGCAGTACTTC. It is translated as CASSYTSRGHEQYF.

The CDR3 bases are TGTGCCAGCAGCCCCCCGACAGGGAATAATTCACCCCTCCACTTT. As protein: CASSPPTGNNSPLHF. The chain employs TRBV7-2 and TRBJ1-6; 7 bases match TRBD1. Germline V gene lookup returns CDR1 SGHTA and CDR2 FQGNSA. This CDR3 is 15 amino acids long. J gave up 5 bases and V 5 bases, and 6 bases lay outside the gene matches.

This chain connects TRBV3-1 (or the pseudogene TRBV3-2) to TRBJ1-1; D not resolved. This CDR3 comprises 12 residues. Germline V gene lookup returns CDR1 LGHDT and CDR2 YNNKEL (reference sequence). Trimming removed 5 bases from V and 4 bases from J, with 8 bases in between. CDR3: CASSREGTEAFF. The CDR3 DNA sequence: TGTGCCAGCAGCAGAGAGGGCACTGAAGCTTTCTTT.

The V and J genes are TRBV5-1 and TRBJ1-5, with TRBD1 matching over 9 bases. The CDR3 is 13 residues long. Germline values: CDR1 SGHRS, CDR2 YFSETQ. J gave up 7 bases and V 2 bases, and 1 base lay outside the gene matches. The CDR3: CASSFTGGQPQHF. In nucleotides, the CDR3 is TGCGCCAGCAGCTTCACAGGGGGCCAGCCCCAGCATTTT.

The CDR3 nucleotides read TGTGCCAGCAGGGTGAGCCCGAGGGGGGGAGGAGAGCCCCAGCATTTT. It translates to CASRVSPRGGGEPQHF. The chain employs TRBV28 and TRBJ1-5; the D gene is possibly TRBD1 (6 bases). Trimming pared 6 bases from V and 8 bases from J, leaving 23 bases between. This CDR3 region has 16 residues. The germline V gene encodes CDR1 MDHEN and CDR2 SYDVKM.